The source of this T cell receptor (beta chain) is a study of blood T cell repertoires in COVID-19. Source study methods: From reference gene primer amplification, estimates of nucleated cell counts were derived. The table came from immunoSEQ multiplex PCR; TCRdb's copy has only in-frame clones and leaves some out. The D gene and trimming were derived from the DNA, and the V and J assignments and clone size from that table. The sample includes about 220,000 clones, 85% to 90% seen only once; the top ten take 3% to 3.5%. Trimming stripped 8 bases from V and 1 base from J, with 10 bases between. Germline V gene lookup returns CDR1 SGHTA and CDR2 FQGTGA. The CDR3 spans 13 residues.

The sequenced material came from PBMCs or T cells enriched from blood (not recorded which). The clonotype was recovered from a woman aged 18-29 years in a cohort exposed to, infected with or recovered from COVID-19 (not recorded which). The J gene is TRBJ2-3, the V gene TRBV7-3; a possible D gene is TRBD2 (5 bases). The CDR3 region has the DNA TGTGCCAGCCAAGCCGGGGGCACAGATACGCAGTATTTT. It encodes CASQAGGTDTQYF.